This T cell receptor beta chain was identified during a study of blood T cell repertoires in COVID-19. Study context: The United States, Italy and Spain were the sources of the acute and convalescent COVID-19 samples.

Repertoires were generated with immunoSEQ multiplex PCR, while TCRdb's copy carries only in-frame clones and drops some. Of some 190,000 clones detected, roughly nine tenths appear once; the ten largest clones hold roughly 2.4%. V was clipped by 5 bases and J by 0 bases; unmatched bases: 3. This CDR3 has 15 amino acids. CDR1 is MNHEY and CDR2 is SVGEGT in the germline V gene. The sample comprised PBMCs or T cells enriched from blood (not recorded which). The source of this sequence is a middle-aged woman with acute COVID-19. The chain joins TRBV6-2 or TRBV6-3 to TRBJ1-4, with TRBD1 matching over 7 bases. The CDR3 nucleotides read TGTGCCAGCAGTACGACAGGGTCAACTAATGAAAAACTGTTTTTT. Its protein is CASSTTGSTNEKLFF.